This T cell receptor beta chain was identified during a study of PD-L1 blockade in urothelial cancer. Study-level background: Atezolizumab therapy began for patients in 2014, dosed at 1,200 mg intravenously every 3 weeks. The median number of T cells present in blood samples was around 150,000.

Time point in this sample: pretreatment peripheral blood. Pretreatment and on-treatment samples were taken, numbering 1 to 8 per patient. This clone came up once. Measured with immunoSEQ multiplex PCR; TCRdb has only the in-frame clones, and not every one. The data contain approximately 52,000 clones, about three quarters of them seen just once; the ten biggest clones take up 3.5% to 4.5%. Germline-derived CDR1 and CDR2 are MDHEN and SYDVKM. Losses at the gene ends were 5 bases for V and 1 base for J; bases not matched to a gene: 7. The CDR3 loop spans 16 amino acids. The sample was PBMCs, taken around atezolizumab (anti-PD-L1) treatment. The receptor comes from a man between 65 and 85 years old with urothelial cancer. The chain links TRBV28 to TRBJ2-4; 8 nucleotides align to TRBD2. CDR3 DNA: TGTGCCAGCAGTCATACCCGGGGGGGGGCCAAAAACATTCAGTACTTC. Translating it yields CASSHTRGGAKNIQYF.